Shown below are 21 T cell receptor beta chains from a single sample sequenced in a study of cytomegalovirus exposure and HLA in healthy donors (dated by TCRdb to 2016 to 2017). The library was built by means of the immunoSEQ multiplex PCR assay. For the multiplex PCR, a mixture combining 60 forward primers for TCR Vbeta segments and 13 reverse primers for TCR Jbeta segments was used. TCRdb carries this immuneACCESS record with in-frame sequences only. Its versions omit some clonotypes, under half of them owing to an unresolved V gene in the studies checked, with the rest unexplained. In all, the sample holds some 150,000 clones, and roughly 80% of those were seen once. The ten largest clones add up to less than 4% of the sample. Sample: PBMCs. These receptors were taken from a male donor in good health and CMV-seronegative.

The gene calls are TRBV4-1 and TRBJ1-1, with TRBD1 identical over 8 bases. The CDR3 runs to 14 residues. In germline, CDR1 is MGHRA, CDR2 YSYEKL. V trimming: 0 bases; J trimming: 11 bases; junction bases outside the gene matches: 8. The CDR3 bases are TGCGCCAGCAGCCAAGAGAACGGACAGGGATTCGCTTTCTTT. It is translated as CASSQENGQGFAFF.

The chain joins TRBV29-1 to TRBJ2-7, with 7 bases fitting TRBD2. Germline lookup yields CDR1 SQVTM and CDR2 ANQGSEA. V lost 7 bases, J lost 3 bases, and 6 bases stayed unmatched. The CDR3 consists of 12 residues. CDR3 sequence: CSAGGLDYEQYF. CDR3 in DNA: TGCAGCGCCGGAGGACTAGACTACGAGCAGTACTTC.

This sequence joins TRBV9 and TRBJ2-7; TRBD2 agrees at 10 bases. Trimming removed 3 bases from V and 6 bases from J; junction bases left unmatched: 9. The CDR3 spans 15 residues. Germline V gene sequence: CDR1 SGDLS, CDR2 YYNGEE. The CDR3 sequence: CASSASGGAASEQYF. The CDR3 nucleotides are TGTGCCAGCAGCGCAAGCGGGGGGGCCGCATCCGAGCAGTACTTC.

The rearrangement uses TRBV4-1 and TRBJ1-1; 8 bases are a match to TRBD1. Unmatched junction bases numbered 6, after V lost 3 bases and J lost 6 bases. The CDR3 runs 14 residues. Germline V lookup: CDR1 MGHRA, CDR2 YSYEKL. In DNA form, the CDR3 reads TGCGCCAGCAGCCATCCCGGACAGGGCCCTGAAGCTTTCTTT. Its protein product is CASSHPGQGPEAFF.

This chain connects TRBV19 to TRBJ2-7; a possible D gene is TRBD2 (6 bases). This CDR3 comprises 15 residues. The germline CDR1 and CDR2 sequences are LNHDA and SQIVND (reference sequence). V was trimmed by 4 bases and J by 3 bases, leaving 16 bases between them. CDR3 amino acids: CASSRFGGGDYEQYF. As DNA, the CDR3 is TGTGCCAGTAGTAGATTTGGAGGCGGGGACTACGAGCAGTACTTC. Looking up the rest from reference TRBV19 and TRBJ2-7 gives the full variable domain: DGGITQSPKYLFRKEGQNVTLSCEQNLNHDAMYWYRQDPGQGLRLIYYSQIVNDFQKGDIAEGYSVSREKKESFPLTVTSAQKNPTAFYLCASSRFGGGDYEQYFGPGTRLTVT.

DNA for the CDR3: TGTGCCAGCAGTCCCACAGGGGGGAGCACCTACGAGCAGTACTTC. Protein: CASSPTGGSTYEQYF. This chain joins TRBV7-9 and TRBJ2-7, with TRBD1 matching 8 bases. J was trimmed by 2 bases and V by 6 bases; bases with no gene match: 9. Germline V gene lookup returns CDR1 SEHNR and CDR2 FQNEAQ (reference sequence). The CDR3 covers 15 residues.

This clone was observed once. V gene TRBV7-8 combines with J gene TRBJ2-5, with TRBD2 matching 7 bases. The germline gives CDR1 SGHVS, CDR2 FQNEAQ. V was clipped by 2 bases and J by 1 base; unmatched bases: 10. The CDR3 runs to 17 residues. For the CDR3, the DNA is TGTGCCAGCAGCTTAAGAAGGGCGGGGGAACTCCAAGAGACCCAGTACTTC. It codes for CASSLRRAGELQETQYF.

CDR3 coding DNA: TGTGCCAGCTGGACAGGGCCGAACAATGAGCAGTTCTTC. The encoded protein is CASWTGPNNEQFF. This chain joins TRBV18 and TRBJ2-1, with 8 nucleotides matching TRBD1. The CDR3 loop spans 13 amino acids. Germline CDR1 KGHSH, CDR2 LQKENI. The trim removed 7 bases at V and 5 bases at J, leaving 4 bases unmatched.

This clone has a handful of counts. The genes are TRBV7-2 and TRBJ2-7, with D perhaps TRBD2 (6 bases). Germline loops: CDR1 SGHTA, CDR2 FQGNSA. V shed 1 base and J shed 7 bases, with 17 bases lying between them. The CDR3 totals 15 residues. For the CDR3, the DNA is TGTGCCAGCAGCTTAGGAAACCGGGACGCGGGAGAGCAGTACTTC. Protein sequence: CASSLGNRDAGEQYF.

This clone appeared once. Different DNA sequences within this sample yield the same CDR3. The J gene is TRBJ2-2, the V gene TRBV5-1; TRBD2 aligns across 10 bases. The CDR3 loop spans 18 amino acids. Germline trimming cut 0 bases from V and 3 bases from J; bases unmatched to any gene: 8. Germline loops: CDR1 SGHRS, CDR2 YFSETQ. CDR3 amino acids: CASSLVLGLAAYTGELFF. Written as DNA, the CDR3 is TGCGCCAGCAGCTTGGTACTCGGACTAGCGGCCTACACCGGGGAGCTGTTTTTT.

The rearrangement links TRBV11-2 to TRBJ2-5, with D possibly TRBD2 on 5 matching bases. The CDR3 is 11 amino acids. V was shortened by 1 base and J by 9 bases, with 6 bases between the two germline ends. CDR1 and CDR2 from the germline V gene are SGHAT and FQNNGV. CDR3 sequence reads: CASSLAGSQYF. Here the CDR3 DNA reads TGTGCCAGCAGCTTAGCGGGGTCCCAGTACTTC.

The chain recombines TRBV11-2 with TRBJ1-2; 7 bases are a match to TRBD1. Germline values: CDR1 SGHAT, CDR2 FQNNGV. The CDR3 is made up of 14 amino acids. V was clipped by 5 bases and J by 4 bases; unmatched bases: 7. The CDR3 protein is CASSRFRDSYGYTF. DNA of the CDR3: TGTGCCAGCAGCCGATTTAGGGACAGCTATGGCTACACCTTC.

J is TRBJ1-1 and V is TRBV7-9; no definite D call. V lost 7 bases and J 1 base, leaving 7 bases between the germline ends. This CDR3 contains 12 residues. In germline, CDR1 is SEHNR, CDR2 FQNEAQ (reference sequence). CDR3 sequence (DNA): TGTGCCAGCATCACGGGGAACACTGAAGCTTTCTTT. Its protein is CASITGNTEAFF.

This chain joins TRBV12-5 and TRBJ2-1; 13 bases agree with TRBD2. The CDR3 extends over 15 amino acids. V lost 1 base and J lost 7; bases outside the gene matches: 1. Germline assignment: CDR1 LGHNT and CDR2 FRNRAP. The CDR3 bases are TGTGCTAGTGGTTTGGGGGGACTAGCGGGAAATGAGCAGTTCTTC. Protein sequence: CASGLGGLAGNEQFF.

The chain couples TRBV27 to TRBJ2-7; 7 bases map to TRBD1. J gave up 9 bases and V 2 bases, and 7 bases lay outside the gene matches. This CDR3 has 13 residues. Germline lookup yields CDR1 MNHEY and CDR2 SMNVEV (reference sequence). CDR3 protein: CASSLQQGNGQYF. In nucleotides, the CDR3 is TGTGCCAGCAGTTTACAACAGGGGAACGGGCAGTACTTC.

V gene TRBV6-5 combines with J gene TRBJ1-2; 11 bases are a match to TRBD1. The CDR3 length is 15 residues. The trim removed 4 bases at V and 2 bases at J, leaving 3 bases unmatched. Germline V gene data show CDR1 as MNHEY and CDR2 as SVGAGI. The CDR3 protein is CASSWTGGSNYGYTF. In DNA, the CDR3 is TGTGCCAGCAGTTGGACAGGGGGCAGCAACTATGGCTACACCTTC.

This clone showed up just once. The genes are TRBV7-8 and TRBJ2-1, with D perhaps TRBD2 (5 bases). The germline gives CDR1 SGHVS, CDR2 FQNEAQ. V lost 1 base, J lost 5 bases, and 12 bases lay in between. The CDR3 contains 15 residues. In nucleotides, the CDR3 is TGTGCCAGCAGCTTAGGGCTAGCTTTGAACAATGAGCAGTTCTTC. It codes for CASSLGLALNNEQFF.

This chain joins TRBV27 and TRBJ2-7; 12 positions match TRBD2. The V gene end was trimmed by 1 base and the J gene end by 5 bases; junction bases not matched to a gene: 6. The CDR3 length is 16 residues. Germline CDR1 is MNHEY and CDR2 is SMNVEV (reference sequence). The CDR3 DNA reads as TGTGCCAGCAGTTTATTCTCTAGCGGGGGGGAAGACGAGCAGTACTTC. Translated, it gives CASSLFSSGGEDEQYF.

This clone was detected a few times. Here the CDR3 reads CASSLGQRVEQYF. The CDR3 DNA reads TGTGCCAGCAGTTTAGGTCAGCGGGTCGAGCAGTACTTC. The chain is built from TRBV28 and TRBJ2-7, with a tentative D call TRBD2 (6 bases). The CDR3 runs 13 residues. V was trimmed by 2 bases and J by 6 bases, leaving 11 bases between them. Germline assignment: CDR1 MDHEN and CDR2 SYDVKM.

J is TRBJ2-1 and V is TRBV7-3; 9 nucleotides line up with TRBD2. The CDR3 runs to 15 residues. Germline V lookup: CDR1 SGHTA, CDR2 FQGTGA. Germline trimming cut 0 bases from V and 7 bases from J; bases unmatched to any gene: 4. CDR3 DNA: TGTGCCAGCAGCTTAACTAGCGGGGGTCGGAATGAGCAGTTCTTC. It yields the protein CASSLTSGGRNEQFF.

V usage is TRBV7-2 and J usage is TRBJ1-1; 9 nucleotides match TRBD1. Germline loops: CDR1 SGHTA, CDR2 FQGNSA. The CDR3 contains 17 residues. J was trimmed by 4 bases and V by 3 bases; bases with no gene match: 12. The CDR3 sequence is CASSLKRQGGRRTEAFF. In DNA, the CDR3 is TGTGCCAGCAGCTTGAAGCGACAGGGGGGGCGACGCACTGAAGCTTTCTTT.